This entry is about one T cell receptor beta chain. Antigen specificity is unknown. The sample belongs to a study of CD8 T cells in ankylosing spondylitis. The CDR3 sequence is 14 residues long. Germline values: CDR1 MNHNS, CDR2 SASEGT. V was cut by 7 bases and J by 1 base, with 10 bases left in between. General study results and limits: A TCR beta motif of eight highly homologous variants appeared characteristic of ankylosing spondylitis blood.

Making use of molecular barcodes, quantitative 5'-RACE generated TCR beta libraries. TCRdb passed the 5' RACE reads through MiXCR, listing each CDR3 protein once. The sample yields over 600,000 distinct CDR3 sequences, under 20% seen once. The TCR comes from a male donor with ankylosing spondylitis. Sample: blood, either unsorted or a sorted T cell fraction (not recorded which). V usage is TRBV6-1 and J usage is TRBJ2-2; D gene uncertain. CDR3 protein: CASTRLGNTGELFF. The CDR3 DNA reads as TGTGCCAGCACCCGTTTGGGGAACACCGGGGAGCTGTTTTTT.